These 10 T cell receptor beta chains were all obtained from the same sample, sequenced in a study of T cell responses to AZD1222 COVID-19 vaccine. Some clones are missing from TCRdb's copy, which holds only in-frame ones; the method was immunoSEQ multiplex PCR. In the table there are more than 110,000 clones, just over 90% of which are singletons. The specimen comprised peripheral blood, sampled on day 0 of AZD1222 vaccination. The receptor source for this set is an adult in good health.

CDR3 sequence reads: CASSQEANRGAEAFF. The CDR3 DNA is TGTGCCAGCAGCCAAGAGGCCAACAGGGGCGCTGAAGCTTTCTTT. The chain links TRBV4-2 to TRBJ1-1, with TRBD1 identical over 7 bases. Looked up from germline, CDR1 is LGHNA and CDR2 is YNFKEQ. The CDR3 is 15 residues long. J was trimmed by 6 bases and V by 0 bases; bases with no gene match: 7.

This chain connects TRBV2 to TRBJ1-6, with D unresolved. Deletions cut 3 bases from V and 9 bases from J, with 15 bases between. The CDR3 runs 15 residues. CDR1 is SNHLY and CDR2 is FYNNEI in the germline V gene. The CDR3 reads CASSDQTVSGSPLHF. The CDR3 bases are TGTGCCAGCAGTGATCAAACAGTCAGCGGTTCACCCCTCCACTTT. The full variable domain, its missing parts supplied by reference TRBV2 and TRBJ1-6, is EPEVTQTPSHQVTQMGQEVILRCVPISNHLYFYWYRQILGQKVEFLVSFYNNEISEKSEIFDDQFSVERPDGSNFTLKIRSTKLEDSAMYFCASSDQTVSGSPLHFGNGTRLTVT.

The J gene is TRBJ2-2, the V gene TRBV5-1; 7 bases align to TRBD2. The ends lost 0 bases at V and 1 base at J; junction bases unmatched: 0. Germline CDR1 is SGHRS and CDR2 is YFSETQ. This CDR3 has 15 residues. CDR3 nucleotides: TGCGCCAGCAGCTTGGGGACTAGGAACACCGGGGAGCTGTTTTTT. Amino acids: CASSLGTRNTGELFF.

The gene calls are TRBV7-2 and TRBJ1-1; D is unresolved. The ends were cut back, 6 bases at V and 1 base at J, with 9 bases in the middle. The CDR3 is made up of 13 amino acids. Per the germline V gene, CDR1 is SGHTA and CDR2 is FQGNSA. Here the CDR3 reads CASRPIGNTEAFF. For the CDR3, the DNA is TGTGCCAGCAGACCAATCGGGAACACTGAAGCTTTCTTT.

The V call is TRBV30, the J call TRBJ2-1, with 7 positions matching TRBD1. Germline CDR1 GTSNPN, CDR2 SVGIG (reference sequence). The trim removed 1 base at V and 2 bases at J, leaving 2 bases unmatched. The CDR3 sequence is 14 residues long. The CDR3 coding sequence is TGTGCCTGGAGTGAGGGGACAGCCTACAATGAGCAGTTCTTC. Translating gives CAWSEGTAYNEQFF.

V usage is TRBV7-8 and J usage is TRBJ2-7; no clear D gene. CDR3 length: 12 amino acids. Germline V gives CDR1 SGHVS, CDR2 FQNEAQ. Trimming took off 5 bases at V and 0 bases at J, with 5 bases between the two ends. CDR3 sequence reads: CASSRNSYEQYF. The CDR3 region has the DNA TGTGCCAGCAGCCGTAACTCCTACGAGCAGTACTTC.

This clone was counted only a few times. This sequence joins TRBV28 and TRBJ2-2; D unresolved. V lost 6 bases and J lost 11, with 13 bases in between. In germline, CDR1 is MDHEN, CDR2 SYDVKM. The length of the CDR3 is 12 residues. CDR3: CASSILRLELFF. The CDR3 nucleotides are TGTGCCAGCAGCATCCTTCGACTTGAGCTGTTTTTT. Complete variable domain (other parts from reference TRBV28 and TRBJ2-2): DVKVTQSSRYLVKRTGEKVFLECVQDMDHENMFWYRQDPGLGLRLIYFSYDVKMKEKGDIPEGYSVSREKKERFSLILESASTNQTSMYLCASSILRLELFFGEGSRLTVL.

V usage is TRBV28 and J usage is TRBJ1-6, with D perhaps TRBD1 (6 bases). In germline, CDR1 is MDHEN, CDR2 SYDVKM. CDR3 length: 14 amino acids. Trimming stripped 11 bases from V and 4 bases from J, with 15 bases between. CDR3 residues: CAGRGTSYNSPLHF. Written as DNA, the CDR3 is TGTGCCGGTAGGGGGACCAGTTATAATTCACCCCTCCACTTT.

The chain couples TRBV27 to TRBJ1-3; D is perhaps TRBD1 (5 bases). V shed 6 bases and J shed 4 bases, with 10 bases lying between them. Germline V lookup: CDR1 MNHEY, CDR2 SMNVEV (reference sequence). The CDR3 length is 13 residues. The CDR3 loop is CASSTGLGNTIYF. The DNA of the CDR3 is TGTGCCAGCAGCACGGGACTGGGAAACACCATATATTTT.

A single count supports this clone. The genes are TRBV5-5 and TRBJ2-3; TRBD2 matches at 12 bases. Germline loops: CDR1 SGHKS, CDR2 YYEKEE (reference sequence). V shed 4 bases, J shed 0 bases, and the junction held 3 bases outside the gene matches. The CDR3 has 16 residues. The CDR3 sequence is CASSILAGGSTDTQYF. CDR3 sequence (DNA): TGTGCCAGCAGCATACTAGCGGGGGGAAGCACAGATACGCAGTATTTT. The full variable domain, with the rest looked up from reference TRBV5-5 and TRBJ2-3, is DAGVTQSPTHLIKTRGQQVTLRCSPISGHKSVSWYQQVLGQGPQFIFQYYEKEERGRGNFPDRFSARQFPNYSSELNVNALLLGDSALYLCASSILAGGSTDTQYFGPGTRLTVL.